The T cell receptor beta chain described here comes from a study of OX40 agonist ivuxolimab in advanced cancers. As for the study in general: Prior therapy, whether anti-PD-1, anti-PD-L1 or anti-CTLA-4, was allowed, and about 39% had some. General observations from the study: Dose levels from 0.1 to 3.0 mg/kg saw CD4+ and CD8+ blood T cells expand clonally by week 6. Expanded clones were, on average, more numerous among CD8+ T cells than CD4+.

Looked up from germline, CDR1 is SGDLS and CDR2 is YYNGEE. Trimming cost V 4 bases and J 7 bases; bases outside gene matches: 7. This CDR3 has 15 amino acids. Autoimmune disease history or systemic immunosuppression led to patients being barred. Notes on this clone: Its antigen is not identified.

Assay: immunoSEQ multiplex PCR; the TCRdb copy retains only in-frame clones and omits some. The sample comprises approximately 60,000 clones, 84% of which are singletons, and roughly 2% rests with the top ten. The TCR sequence derives from an adult with an advanced solid tumor such as melanoma, head and neck, liver or kidney cancer. The starting material was CD4+ or CD8+ T cells sorted from blood, obtained in a trial of the OX40 agonist ivuxolimab. This chain joins TRBV9 and TRBJ2-1; 11 bases agree with TRBD2. CDR3 nucleotide sequence: TGTGCCAGCAGCCCTCTAGCGGGAGGTATAAATGAGCAGTTCTTC. Amino acid sequence: CASSPLAGGINEQFF.